The T cell receptor beta chain described here comes from a study of neurological immune-mediated disorders. TCRdb processed the 5' RACE reads anew with MiXCR; each CDR3 protein has one entry. This sample has tens of thousands of distinct CDR3 sequences, with about 23% found just once. From 2 million PBMCs stored at -80 C, the unsorted libraries were generated. This clonotype has ten or more counts. The TCR was taken from a woman in her 70s in good health. Source material: PBMCs.

As DNA, the CDR3 is TGTGCCACCAGCCGGGACTACCAAAACAATGAGCAGTTCTTC. Translating it yields CATSRDYQNNEQFF. This chain links TRBV15 with TRBJ2-1, with 7 bases aligning to TRBD2. V was clipped by 5 bases and J by 5 bases; unmatched bases: 6. CDR1 and CDR2 from the germline V gene are LNHNV and YYDKDF (reference sequence). This CDR3 is 14 amino acids long.